This T cell receptor beta chain was sequenced during a study of TIL therapy for anti-PD-1-resistant metastatic lung cancer. Study-level background: Patients had a median age of nearly 55 years (range about 38-85). Regarding the study as a whole: Compared with baseline intratumoral T cells, expanded TIL cultures were more clonal and less diverse (approximately 6% vs 31%).

The immunoSEQ assay was v3. TCRdb's copy holds only in-frame clones and misses some; the assay was immunoSEQ multiplex PCR. The table includes 10,000 to 12,000 clones, approximately 60% detected once. Germline V gene sequence: CDR1 SGHNT, CDR2 YENEEA. V shed 0 bases, J shed 6 bases, and the junction held 16 bases outside the gene matches. CDR3 length equals 19 residues. This clone was found a few times. The antigen remains unidentified. The time point: pre-treatment sample, taken before nivolumab and TIL therapy. Most excised metastases sampled were pleural nodules or supraclavicular lymph nodes. Tumors were harvested before any PD-1/PD-L1 blockade.

The material sequenced was tumor tissue, taken at baseline. The chain employs TRBV11-3 and TRBJ2-4; the match to TRBD2 covers 8 bases. The TCR comes from a person aged 25 to 85 with non-small cell lung cancer. The CDR3 bases are TGTGCCAGCAGCTTAGATCCAAAGACTAGCGCTACCTTGAGAAACATTCAGTACTTC. This translates into CASSLDPKTSATLRNIQYF.